Included here is one T cell receptor beta chain sequence, with context. The antigen is not known. Germline V gene sequence: CDR1 SEHNR, CDR2 FQNEAQ (reference sequence). V dropped 7 bases and J dropped 8 bases, with 21 bases sitting between them. The CDR3 is made up of 15 amino acids. These data come from a study of human T cells and chemical hapten exposure. Across the whole study: Scalp application of diphenylcyclopropenone was performed weekly in patients across the entire roughly 23-week study. A mostly female patient group had alopecia areata, totalis or universalis. Study-wide points: The formation of large CDR3 similarity clusters by expanded TCRs significantly exceeded that of controls.

The time point here: patch test 1, 2 weeks after DPC sensitization. Treatment meaning: therapeutic diphenylcyclopropenone sensitization with weekly scalp DPC. Total RNA was extracted from unfractionated whole blood. Per the study methods: Sampled TCR counts reached a median of approximately 100,000 per sample, with values ranging from roughly 20,000 to 700,000. TCRdb itself ran the RACE reads through MiXCR, one entry per CDR3 protein. These V and J calls rely on TCRdb rather than the paper's analysis. Altogether 50,000 or so distinct CDR3 sequences are present, more than 9.5% being singletons, with the ten largest covering about 1.7%.

The chain carries TRBV7-9 and TRBJ2-4; D may correspond to TRBD1 or TRBD2 (6 bases each). The sample here was whole blood, taken in connection with sensitization to the hapten diphenylcyclopropenone (DPC). This sequence was found in a woman between 40 and 55 years old with alopecia areata. Some clones in this sample may be carry-over from other donors' samples. The CDR3 region has the DNA TGTGCCAGCACCAGCGCGGGACATCTAATTGACATTCAGTACTTC. This sequence encodes CASTSAGHLIDIQYF. Full variable domain (outside the CDR3, taken from reference TRBV7-9 and TRBJ2-4): DTGVSQNPRHKITKRGQNVTFRCDPISEHNRLYWYRQTLGQGPEFLTYFQNEAQLEKSRLLSDRFSAERPKGSFSTLEIQRTEQGDSAMYLCASTSAGHLIDIQYFGAGTRLSVL.